The 29 T cell receptor beta chains below all came from one sample that was sequenced in a study of PD-1 blockade in classical Hodgkin lymphoma. Libraries were prepared by immunoSEQ multiplex PCR; TCRdb keeps only in-frame clonotypes and omits some of them. The sample contains 95,000 to 100,000 clones, roughly 90% of which appear only once. All trial patients relapsed after autologous stem cell transplantation. The source material was peripheral blood mononuclear cells (PBMCs), sampled before the second cycle of nivolumab. The origin of the receptors is a human donor with classical Hodgkin lymphoma.

The chain links TRBV5-6 to TRBJ1-4; D call uncertain. Trimming took off 4 bases at V and 8 bases at J, with 18 bases between the two ends. This CDR3 is 15 amino acids long. CDR1 and CDR2 (germline): SGHDT, YYEEEE. The chain's CDR3 is CASSPEGRGIEKLFF. The CDR3 DNA sequence: TGTGCCAGCAGCCCTGAAGGACGAGGGATAGAAAAACTGTTTTTT.

The chain recombines TRBV7-9 with TRBJ1-2; weak D call: TRBD1 (5 bases). CDR1 is SEHNR and CDR2 is FQNEAQ in the germline V gene (reference sequence). V was clipped by 5 bases and J by 4 bases, with 14 bases between them. This CDR3 comprises 14 residues. The CDR3 spells CASSTGDRFYGYTF. CDR3 nucleotide sequence: TGTGCCAGCAGCACCGGGGACCGATTCTATGGCTACACCTTC.

The chain links TRBV19 to TRBJ1-2; 12 bases align to TRBD1. J was trimmed by 6 bases and V by 8 bases; bases with no gene match: 10. CDR3 size: 15 residues. In germline, CDR1 is LNHDA, CDR2 SQIVND (reference sequence). CDR3 loop: CASVQGDRGRNGYTF. DNA of the CDR3: TGTGCCAGTGTCCAAGGGGACAGGGGGCGAAATGGCTACACCTTC.

A single count supports this clone. This sequence joins TRBV7-9 and TRBJ1-1; 9 nucleotides align to TRBD1. V was pared by 6 bases and J by 7 bases, with 12 bases of the junction left unmatched. Per germline, CDR1 SEHNR and CDR2 FQNEAQ (reference sequence). This CDR3 comprises 15 residues. The CDR3 bases are TGTGCCAGCAGACGTACCGGGACAGGGATGAATGAAGCTTTCTTT. Translated, it gives CASRRTGTGMNEAFF.

This chain joins TRBV4-1 and TRBJ2-3, with TRBD2 matching 8 bases. J lost 2 bases, V lost 3 bases, and 10 bases had no gene match. Per the germline V gene, CDR1 is MGHRA and CDR2 is YSYEKL. The CDR3 totals 17 residues. CDR3: CASSHGGSGGTTDTQYF. As DNA, the CDR3 is TGCGCCAGCAGCCATGGGGGGAGCGGGGGAACCACAGATACGCAGTATTTT.

The rearrangement uses TRBV6-4 and TRBJ1-5; no definite D call. This CDR3 is 15 amino acids long. From germline, CDR1 is MRHNA and CDR2 SNTAGT. The V end lost 8 bases, the J end lost 4 bases, and 18 bases lay between the germline ends. The CDR3 loop reads CASGRWGPVNQPQHF. For the CDR3, the DNA is TGTGCCAGCGGCCGCTGGGGTCCGGTGAATCAGCCCCAGCATTTT.

This chain connects TRBV7-2 to TRBJ1-6; 7 positions match TRBD1. The V and J ends lost 7 bases and 0 bases, in that order; junction bases with no gene match: 12. The CDR3 consists of 18 residues. Germline assignment: CDR1 SGHTA and CDR2 FQGNSA. The CDR3: CASTPGGGQSSYNSPLHF. DNA for the CDR3: TGTGCCAGCACCCCAGGGGGGGGTCAGAGCTCCTATAATTCACCCCTCCACTTT.

CDR3 sequence reads: CAWNRDRVRNEQFF. The CDR3 nucleotides are TGTGCCTGGAACCGGGACAGGGTAAGGAATGAGCAGTTCTTC. The V gene is TRBV30, the J gene TRBJ2-1; the match to TRBD1 covers 9 bases. Germline CDR1 is GTSNPN and CDR2 is SVGIG (reference sequence). The V segment lost 4 bases and the J segment 7 bases; nucleotides outside the gene matches: 8. The CDR3 consists of 14 residues.

This clone was observed a single time. The chain carries TRBV15 and TRBJ2-3; a possible D gene is TRBD1 (7 bases). The CDR3 is 14 amino acids. V was cut by 1 base and J by 6 bases, with 11 bases left in between. Germline CDR1 LNHNV, CDR2 YYDKDF (reference sequence). The DNA of the CDR3 is TGTGCCACCAGCAGAGGCGGGACAGTCGATACGCAGTATTTT. This encodes CATSRGGTVDTQYF.

The V gene is TRBV6-1, the J gene TRBJ2-2; D unresolved. The V gene's germline CDR1 is MNHNS and CDR2 SASEGT. V lost 10 bases, J lost 0 bases, and 12 bases lay in between. This CDR3 has 14 residues. CDR3 in amino acids: CATPTVPNTGELFF. CDR3 nucleotides: TGTGCCACCCCGACTGTACCGAACACCGGGGAGCTGTTTTTT.

This chain connects TRBV28 to TRBJ1-1, with D tentatively TRBD1 (5 bases). Per germline, CDR1 MDHEN and CDR2 SYDVKM. Trimming stripped 5 bases from V and 0 bases from J, with 16 bases between. CDR3 length: 16 residues. The CDR3 region is CASSPGGRGVNTEAFF. As DNA, the CDR3 is TGTGCCAGCAGTCCGGGGGGACGGGGCGTGAACACTGAAGCTTTCTTT.

The V gene is TRBV5-8, the J gene TRBJ1-6; D is unclear. The ends were cut back, 6 bases at V and 8 bases at J, with 18 bases in the middle. This CDR3 comprises 15 residues. Germline CDR1 reads SGHTS; CDR2 reads YDEGEE. CDR3 nucleotides: TGTGCCAGCATCGTTCTCCGGCCTTGGGATTCACCCCTCCACTTT. Translating gives CASIVLRPWDSPLHF.

V is TRBV7-8 and J is TRBJ2-3, with 11 bases identical to TRBD2. The V and J ends lost 3 bases and 0 bases, in that order; junction bases with no gene match: 2. Germline V gene sequence: CDR1 SGHVS, CDR2 FQNEAQ. The CDR3 contains 16 residues. The CDR3 bases are TGTGCCAGCAGCTTTAGCGGGGGGGAAAGCACAGATACGCAGTATTTT. Its protein is CASSFSGGESTDTQYF.

The chain is built from TRBV7-9 and TRBJ2-7; 7 bases align to TRBD2. The CDR3 sequence is 14 residues long. J was trimmed by 6 bases and V by 1 base; bases with no gene match: 6. The germline V gene encodes CDR1 SEHNR and CDR2 FQNEAQ (reference sequence). This CDR3 is CASSLGGGSGEQYF. The CDR3 nucleotides read TGTGCCAGCAGCTTAGGGGGAGGGTCGGGCGAGCAGTACTTC.

This rearrangement joins TRBV5-4 to TRBJ1-2; 7 bases are a match to TRBD1. CDR1 is SGHNT and CDR2 is YYREEE in the germline V gene (reference sequence). V lost 4 bases and J lost 3; bases outside the gene matches: 9. The CDR3 is made up of 15 amino acids. CDR3 sequence (DNA): TGTGCCAGCAGCGGAGACCGTACAGGGGACTATGGCTACACCTTC. This translates into CASSGDRTGDYGYTF.

The genes are TRBV28 and TRBJ2-1; D ambiguous. Trimming removed 3 bases from V and 10 bases from J, with 19 bases in between. CDR1 and CDR2 from the germline V gene are MDHEN and SYDVKM. The CDR3 is 15 residues long. CDR3 sequence (DNA): TGTGCCAGCAGTTTCGGATTAGTGTCATCCCAGGAGCAGTTCTTC. Its protein product is CASSFGLVSSQEQFF.

The V and J genes are TRBV5-5 and TRBJ2-5, with D tentatively TRBD1 (6 bases). This CDR3 has 13 amino acids. Trimming took 4 bases from V and 2 from J, leaving 9 bases between them. Germline CDR1 SGHKS, CDR2 YYEKEE (reference sequence). CDR3 protein: CASSQQGQETQYF. The CDR3 DNA reads TGTGCCAGCAGCCAACAGGGACAAGAGACCCAGTACTTC. Full variable domain (remainder filled in from reference TRBV5-5 and TRBJ2-5): DAGVTQSPTHLIKTRGQQVTLRCSPISGHKSVSWYQQVLGQGPQFIFQYYEKEERGRGNFPDRFSARQFPNYSSELNVNALLLGDSALYLCASSQQGQETQYFGPGTRLLVL.

The rearrangement links TRBV6-5 to TRBJ1-2, with TRBD1 as a possible D gene (5 bases). The germline V and J ends were trimmed by 9 bases and 4 bases, with 12 bases remaining between them. From germline, CDR1 is MNHEY and CDR2 SVGAGI. The CDR3 consists of 12 residues. CDR3 DNA: TGTGCCAGTGGGCAGGGCTTCTATGGCTACACCTTC. Protein sequence: CASGQGFYGYTF.

The rearrangement uses TRBV1 and TRBJ2-7; the DNA was not used to check the table's D call, TRBD2. TRBV1 is noted as a pseudogene. The CDR3 runs 14 residues. The CDR3 loop is CTSSPASGYYEQYF. The CDR3 nucleotides read TGCACCAGCAGCCCGGCTAGCGGATATTACGAGCAGTACTTC.

This chain links TRBV4-1 with TRBJ1-1; D unresolved. CDR3 size: 16 residues. V lost 0 bases, J lost 0 bases, and 11 bases lay in between. Germline-derived CDR1 and CDR2 are MGHRA and YSYEKL. The CDR3 sequence: CASSQEADTLNTEAFF. CDR3 sequence (DNA): TGCGCCAGCAGCCAAGAAGCAGACACCTTGAACACTGAAGCTTTCTTT.

The chain joins TRBV2 to TRBJ2-3; TRBD2 agrees at 8 bases. V shed 9 bases, J shed 4 bases, and the junction held 12 bases outside the gene matches. This CDR3 has 15 amino acids. Germline CDR1 and CDR2: SNHLY and FYNNEI. The CDR3 is CARSLSGGRSDTQYF. The CDR3 region has the DNA TGTGCCAGAAGTTTATCGGGGGGGCGCTCAGATACGCAGTATTTT.

V and J are TRBV27 and TRBJ1-2; TRBD1 is a possible D gene (5 bases). The CDR3 extends over 14 amino acids. Germline V gene data show CDR1 as MNHEY and CDR2 as SMNVEV (reference sequence). Trimming took off 6 bases at V and 2 bases at J, with 13 bases between the two ends. CDR3 bases: TGTGCCAGCAGCCCGACAGAGAAAAACTATGGCTACACCTTC. Protein product: CASSPTEKNYGYTF.

The chain links TRBV9 to TRBJ1-1, with D perhaps matching TRBD1 (5 bases). This CDR3 contains 15 residues. CDR1 SGDLS and CDR2 YYNGEE come from the germline V gene. V shed 0 bases and J shed 4 bases, with 13 bases lying between them. This CDR3 is CASSVVSHRGTEAFF. The CDR3, as DNA: TGTGCCAGCAGCGTAGTGTCGCATAGGGGCACTGAAGCTTTCTTT. Variable domain in full (rest from reference TRBV9 and TRBJ1-1): DSGVTQTPKHLITATGQRVTLRCSPRSGDLSVYWYQQSLDQGLQFLIQYYNGEERAKGNILERFSAQQFPDLHSELNLSSLELGDSALYFCASSVVSHRGTEAFFGQGTRLTVV.

The rearrangement joins TRBV7-7 to TRBJ2-1; maybe TRBD2 (6 bases). Trimming took off 0 bases at V and 6 bases at J, with 12 bases between the two ends. The length of the CDR3 is 15 residues. The germline CDR1 and CDR2 sequences are SSHAT and FNYEAQ (reference sequence). CDR3 sequence: CASSLAPGESNEQFF. CDR3 nucleotide sequence: TGTGCCAGCAGCTTAGCTCCGGGGGAAAGCAATGAGCAGTTCTTC.

This rearrangement joins TRBV28 to TRBJ2-7; tentatively, D is TRBD1 or TRBD2 (5 bases each). Germline CDR1 reads MDHEN; CDR2 reads SYDVKM. The CDR3 has 12 amino acids. V shed 6 bases and J shed 4 bases, with 10 bases lying between them. In nucleotides, the CDR3 is TGTGCCAGCAGCCGGGACCTTTACGAGCAGTACTTC. Translation: CASSRDLYEQYF. Full variable domain (outside the CDR3, taken from reference TRBV28 and TRBJ2-7): DVKVTQSSRYLVKRTGEKVFLECVQDMDHENMFWYRQDPGLGLRLIYFSYDVKMKEKGDIPEGYSVSREKKERFSLILESASTNQTSMYLCASSRDLYEQYFGPGTRLTVT.

The V gene is TRBV27, the J gene TRBJ1-1, with D uncertain. Germline V CDR1 and CDR2: MNHEY, SMNVEV (reference sequence). Trimming stripped 3 bases from V and 0 bases from J, with 8 bases between. CDR3 length equals 14 residues. The CDR3 here is CASSFIGMNTEAFF. DNA for the CDR3: TGTGCCAGCAGTTTTATCGGGATGAACACTGAAGCTTTCTTT.

This rearrangement joins TRBV25-1 to TRBJ2-1; D unclear. V shed 0 bases and J shed 6 bases, with 12 bases lying between them. CDR3 length: 15 amino acids. Germline V gene data show CDR1 as MGHDK and CDR2 as SYGVNS. Here the CDR3 DNA reads TGTGCCAGCAGTGAATATCCAGGAGAGGTCAATGAGCAGTTCTTC. Its translation: CASSEYPGEVNEQFF.

The V and J genes are TRBV19 and TRBJ1-2, with 10 bases that match TRBD1. Germline V gene lookup returns CDR1 LNHDA and CDR2 SQIVND (reference sequence). The CDR3 is 16 residues long. The junction had 14 bases not matched to a gene; V was cut back by 4 bases and J by 9 bases. The DNA for the CDR3 is TGTGCCAGTAGTACACTACCCGGGACAGGGGCGGATCGCTACACCTTC. This encodes CASSTLPGTGADRYTF.

V is TRBV7-9 and J is TRBJ1-1; D remains unclear. This CDR3 has 12 residues. Trimming removed 5 bases from V and 5 bases from J, with 9 bases in between. Per germline, CDR1 SEHNR and CDR2 FQNEAQ (reference sequence). The CDR3 nucleotides are TGTGCCAGCAGCGTCCGTGGGACTGAAGCTTTCTTT. Translating gives CASSVRGTEAFF.